This passage covers 20 T cell receptor beta chains from one sample sequenced in a study of OX40 agonist ivuxolimab in advanced cancers. Sequencing used immunoSEQ multiplex PCR; TCRdb keeps in-frame clones, though not all of them. This table has around 90,000 clones, 91% appearing once. The specimen comprised CD4+ or CD8+ T cells sorted from blood, sampled in a trial of the OX40 agonist ivuxolimab. The receptor set was obtained from an adult with an advanced solid tumor such as melanoma, head and neck, liver or kidney cancer.

The chain links TRBV7-6 to TRBJ2-5, with 7 bases matching TRBD2. CDR1 is SGHVS and CDR2 is FNYEAQ in the germline V gene. CDR3 length: 17 residues. V lost 4 bases to trimming and J lost 2 bases; unmatched junction nucleotides: 13. The CDR3 DNA reads TGTGCCAGCAGCTCAGCGGGGCTAGCGAAGACACAAGAGACCCAGTACTTC. Its protein product is CASSSAGLAKTQETQYF.

V usage is TRBV7-9 and J usage is TRBJ2-3, with TRBD2 matching 10 bases. The germline gives CDR1 SEHNR, CDR2 FQNEAQ (reference sequence). This CDR3 is 17 amino acids long. Unmatched junction bases numbered 9, after V lost 3 bases and J lost 3 bases. The CDR3 loop is CASSFFPPSGSTDTQYF. The CDR3 DNA sequence: TGTGCCAGCAGCTTTTTTCCGCCTAGCGGGAGTACAGATACGCAGTATTTT.

The chain carries TRBV19 and TRBJ2-2; tentatively, D is TRBD1 (6 bases). V was clipped by 2 bases and J by 5 bases, with 12 bases between them. Looked up from germline, CDR1 is LNHDA and CDR2 is SQIVND (reference sequence). The CDR3 is 15 residues long. For the CDR3, the DNA is TGTGCCAGTAGTATATCCCTCACAGGGACCGGGGAGCTGTTTTTT. Translated: CASSISLTGTGELFF.

The chain is built from TRBV11-3 and TRBJ2-3, with 7 positions matching TRBD2. After removal of 1 base from V and 2 bases from J, the junction contained 6 bases not matched to a gene. The germline V gene encodes CDR1 SGHNT and CDR2 YENEEA. The CDR3 runs 16 residues. CDR3 sequence reads: CASSLGSSGITDTQYF. CDR3 coding DNA: TGTGCCAGCAGCTTAGGATCTAGCGGTATCACAGATACGCAGTATTTT.

The chain is built from TRBV6-5 and TRBJ1-3; TRBD1 agrees at 8 bases. The CDR3 loop spans 14 amino acids. V was pared by 2 bases and J by 4 bases, with 1 base of the junction left unmatched. The germline CDR1 and CDR2 sequences are MNHEY and SVGAGI. The CDR3, as DNA: TGTGCCAGCAGTTACGACAGGGGCGGAAACACCATATATTTT. This gives the protein CASSYDRGGNTIYF.

The CDR3 here is CSVFGGLSGGAFEQYF. The CDR3 DNA is TGCAGCGTTTTCGGTGGACTTTCAGGGGGGGCGTTCGAGCAGTACTTC. The V gene is TRBV29-1, the J gene TRBJ2-7, with D perhaps TRBD1 or TRBD2 (7 bases each). V lost 5 bases and J 6 bases, leaving 26 bases between the germline ends. The CDR3 spans 16 residues. In germline, CDR1 is SQVTM, CDR2 ANQGSEA.

This clone was seen a single time. The chain combines TRBV7-2 with TRBJ1-1; D is possibly TRBD1 (6 bases). Trimming took off 2 bases at V and 0 bases at J, with 10 bases between the two ends. Germline assignment: CDR1 SGHTA and CDR2 FQGNSA. The CDR3 contains 15 residues. The CDR3 region has the DNA TGTGCCAGCAGCTTAAGTACAGGGTTGAACACTGAAGCTTTCTTT. This encodes CASSLSTGLNTEAFF.

This chain connects TRBV14 to TRBJ1-2; 9 nucleotides agree with TRBD1. Trimming cost V 4 bases and J 4 bases; bases outside gene matches: 1. The CDR3 extends over 13 amino acids. From germline, CDR1 is SGHDN and CDR2 FVKESK. CDR3 sequence (DNA): TGTGCCAGCAGCCCGGACAGGGGCTATGGCTACACCTTC. Its translation: CASSPDRGYGYTF.

This sequence joins TRBV30 and TRBJ2-6, with 12 nucleotides matching TRBD1. Per the germline V gene, CDR1 is GTSNPN and CDR2 is SVGIG (reference sequence). With V trimmed by 5 bases and J by 1 base, 6 bases remained unmatched. The CDR3 loop spans 17 amino acids. The CDR3 region has the DNA TGTGCCTGGTTCCGGGACAGGGGGCGGTCTGGGGCCAACGTCCTGACTTTC. Its translation: CAWFRDRGRSGANVLTF.

V is TRBV2 and J is TRBJ1-1, with TRBD1 identical over 8 bases. Germline loops: CDR1 SNHLY, CDR2 FYNNEI. The CDR3 length is 11 residues. After removal of 6 bases from V and 8 bases from J, the junction contained 2 bases not matched to a gene. The CDR3 protein is CASSWDREAFF. The CDR3 bases are TGTGCCAGCAGCTGGGACAGGGAAGCTTTCTTT.

This clone was seen a single time. The chain employs TRBV2 and TRBJ2-7; 7 nucleotides agree with TRBD2. The CDR3 spans 13 residues. V trimming: 8 bases; J trimming: 9 bases; junction bases outside the gene matches: 13. Germline-derived CDR1 and CDR2 are SNHLY and FYNNEI. DNA of the CDR3: TGTGCCAGCGGCATCGGGTTGGCGGGAGTGCAGTACTTC. Encoded protein: CASGIGLAGVQYF.

V and J are TRBV27 and TRBJ1-6, with D tentatively TRBD1 (6 bases). Between the trimmed V and J ends, which lost 2 bases and 6 bases, there was a span of 14 bases. The CDR3 runs 16 residues. CDR1 is MNHEY, CDR2 SMNVEV, per germline (reference sequence). The CDR3 bases are TGTGCCAGCAGTTTAATACAGGGAAGGGGTAATTCACCCCTCCACTTT. Protein sequence: CASSLIQGRGNSPLHF.

V usage is TRBV9 and J usage is TRBJ2-1; D possibly corresponds to TRBD2 (6 bases). V shed 0 bases and J shed 8 bases, with 15 bases lying between them. The CDR3 spans 15 residues. The germline gives CDR1 SGDLS, CDR2 YYNGEE. CDR3 in DNA: TGTGCCAGCAGCGTAGCCCCTAGCGCAGCGGATGAGCAGTTCTTC. Residues: CASSVAPSAADEQFF.

This clone was seen a handful of times. The V gene is TRBV4-2, the J gene TRBJ1-2; unclear D gene. The V and J ends lost 0 bases and 7 bases respectively, with 9 bases between them. Germline CDR1 and CDR2: LGHNA and YNFKEQ. The CDR3 extends over 13 amino acids. CDR3 residues: CASSQDGDSGYTF. CDR3 in DNA: TGTGCCAGCAGCCAAGATGGCGACTCTGGCTACACCTTC.

The chain uses TRBV12-5 and TRBJ2-5; D perhaps matches TRBD1 (6 bases). The V end was cut by 7 bases, the J end by 3 bases, with 18 bases between. This CDR3 region has 15 residues. Germline assignment: CDR1 LGHNT and CDR2 FRNRAP. Here the CDR3 reads CASDFSLQGKETQYF. CDR3 nucleotide sequence: TGTGCTAGTGACTTCTCCCTACAGGGCAAAGAGACCCAGTACTTC.

The CDR3 reads CASSFYSRGPDEQFF. The CDR3 coding sequence is TGTGCCAGCAGCTTTTATTCCAGGGGTCCCGATGAGCAGTTCTTC. The rearrangement joins TRBV5-6 to TRBJ2-1; tentatively, D is TRBD1 (6 bases). This CDR3 spans 15 amino acids. CDR1 SGHDT and CDR2 YYEEEE come from the germline V gene. V was cut by 2 bases and J by 8 bases, with 17 bases left in between.

V usage is TRBV9 and J usage is TRBJ2-3; TRBD1 is a possible D gene (6 bases). Per the germline V gene, CDR1 is SGDLS and CDR2 is YYNGEE. The V and J ends lost 3 bases and 2 bases respectively, with 13 bases between them. The CDR3 has 15 amino acids. CDR3 region: CASSAGTRTTDTQYF. Here the CDR3 DNA reads TGTGCCAGCAGCGCCGGGACACGAACCACAGATACGCAGTATTTT.

About this clone: Its ends do not fully match the called genes, so a read error is possible. Within the sample, other DNA sequences also encode this same CDR3. The V gene is TRBV6-4, the J gene TRBJ2-2, with D perhaps matching TRBD2 (5 bases). The CDR3 length is 16 residues. Germline V lookup: CDR1 MRHNA, CDR2 SNTAGT. The CDR3 region has the DNA TGTGCCAGCACTGCCGGCCCTTCGGCGAACACCGGGGAGTTGTTTTTT. Residues: CASTAGPSANTGELFF.

By share, this clone ranks as medium-sized. The V and J genes are TRBV19 and TRBJ1-1, with TRBD1 as a possible D gene (5 bases). Germline V gene data show CDR1 as LNHDA and CDR2 as SQIVND (reference sequence). The germline V and J ends were trimmed by 5 bases and 5 bases, with 15 bases remaining between them. The CDR3 extends over 14 amino acids. Here the CDR3 reads CASSDRRGGTEAFF. The CDR3 DNA reads as TGTGCCAGTAGTGACCGGAGGGGCGGAACTGAAGCTTTCTTT.

The chain recombines TRBV4-3 with TRBJ2-3; TRBD2 aligns across 10 bases. After removal of 3 bases from V and 1 base from J, the junction contained 4 bases not matched to a gene. The CDR3 sequence is 16 residues long. Germline CDR1 reads LGHNA; CDR2 reads YSLEER. This chain's CDR3 is CASSQDLAGGTDTQYF. The DNA for the CDR3 is TGCGCCAGCAGCCAGGACCTAGCGGGAGGCACAGATACGCAGTATTTT.